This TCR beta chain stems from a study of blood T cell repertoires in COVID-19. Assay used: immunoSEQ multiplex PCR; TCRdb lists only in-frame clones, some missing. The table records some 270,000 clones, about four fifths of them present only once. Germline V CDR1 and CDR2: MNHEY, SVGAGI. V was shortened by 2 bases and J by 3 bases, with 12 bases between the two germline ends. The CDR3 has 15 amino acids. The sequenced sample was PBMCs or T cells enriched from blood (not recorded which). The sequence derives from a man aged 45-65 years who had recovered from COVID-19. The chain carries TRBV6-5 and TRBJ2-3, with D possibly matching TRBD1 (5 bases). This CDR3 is CASSYGALVTDTQYF. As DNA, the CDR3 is TGTGCCAGCAGTTACGGGGCCCTGGTTACAGATACGCAGTATTTT.